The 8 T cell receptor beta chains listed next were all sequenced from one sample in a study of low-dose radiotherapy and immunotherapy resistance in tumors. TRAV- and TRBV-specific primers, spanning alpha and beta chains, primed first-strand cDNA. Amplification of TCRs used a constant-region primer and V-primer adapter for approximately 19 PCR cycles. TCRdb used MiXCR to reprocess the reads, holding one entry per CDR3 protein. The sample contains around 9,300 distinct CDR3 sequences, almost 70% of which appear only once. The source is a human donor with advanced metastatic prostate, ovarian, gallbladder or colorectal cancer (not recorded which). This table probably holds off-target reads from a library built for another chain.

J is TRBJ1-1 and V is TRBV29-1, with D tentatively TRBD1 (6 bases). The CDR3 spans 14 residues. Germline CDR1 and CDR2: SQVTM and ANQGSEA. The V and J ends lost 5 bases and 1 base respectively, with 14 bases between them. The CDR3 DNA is TGCAGCGTTAGGGGGGGGTCGACGAACACTGAAGCTTTCTTT. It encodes CSVRGGSTNTEAFF.

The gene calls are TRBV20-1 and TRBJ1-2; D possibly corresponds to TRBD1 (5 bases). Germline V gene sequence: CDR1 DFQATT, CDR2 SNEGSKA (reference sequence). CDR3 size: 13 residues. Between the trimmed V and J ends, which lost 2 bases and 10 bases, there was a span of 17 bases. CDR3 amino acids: CSARLPREALYTF. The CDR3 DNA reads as TGCAGTGCTAGACTCCCCAGGGAGGCCCTCTACACCTTC.

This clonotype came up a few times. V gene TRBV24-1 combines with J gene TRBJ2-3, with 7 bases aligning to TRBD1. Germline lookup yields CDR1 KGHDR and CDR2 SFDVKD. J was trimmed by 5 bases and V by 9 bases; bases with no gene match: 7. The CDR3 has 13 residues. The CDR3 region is CATSDRVGDTQYF. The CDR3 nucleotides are TGTGCCACCTCCGACAGGGTAGGAGATACGCAGTATTTT.

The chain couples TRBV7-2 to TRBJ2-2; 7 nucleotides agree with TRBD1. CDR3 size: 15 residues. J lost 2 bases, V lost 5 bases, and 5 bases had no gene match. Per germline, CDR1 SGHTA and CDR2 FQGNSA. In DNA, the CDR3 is TGTGCCAGCAGCGACCAGGGGGTCAACACCGGGGAGCTGTTTTTT. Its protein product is CASSDQGVNTGELFF.

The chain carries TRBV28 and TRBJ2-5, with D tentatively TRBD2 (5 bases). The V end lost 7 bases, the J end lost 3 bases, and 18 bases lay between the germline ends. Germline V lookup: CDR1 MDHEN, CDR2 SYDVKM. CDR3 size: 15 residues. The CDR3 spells CASTKPHNGEETQYF. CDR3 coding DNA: TGTGCCAGCACCAAACCACACAACGGGGAAGAGACCCAGTACTTC.

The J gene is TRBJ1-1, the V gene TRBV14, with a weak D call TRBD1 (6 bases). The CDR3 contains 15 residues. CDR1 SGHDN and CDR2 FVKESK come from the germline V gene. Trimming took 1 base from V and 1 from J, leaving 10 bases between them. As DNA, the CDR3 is TGTGCCAGCAGCCAAGTCATGACAGGGAACACTGAAGCTTTCTTT. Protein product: CASSQVMTGNTEAFF.

CDR3 amino acids: CASSARGGANIQYF. The DNA of the CDR3 is TGTGCCAGCAGCGCGCGGGGGGGCGCAAACATTCAGTACTTC. The gene calls are TRBV5-4 and TRBJ2-4, with 9 bases identical to TRBD2. J was trimmed by 6 bases and V by 4 bases; bases with no gene match: 5. The CDR3 sequence is 14 residues long. Germline loops: CDR1 SGHNT, CDR2 YYREEE (reference sequence). Together with reference TRBV5-4 and TRBJ2-4, the CDR3 gives the full variable domain: ETGVTQSPTHLIKTRGQQVTLRCSSQSGHNTVSWYQQALGQGPQFIFQYYREEENGRGNFPPRFSGLQFPNYSSELNVNALELDDSALYLCASSARGGANIQYFGAGTRLSVL.

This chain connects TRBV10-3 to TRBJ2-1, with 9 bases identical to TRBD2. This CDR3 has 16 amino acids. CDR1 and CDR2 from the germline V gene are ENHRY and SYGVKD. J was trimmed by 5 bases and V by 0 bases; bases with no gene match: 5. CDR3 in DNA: TGTGCCATCAGTGAGTCAGGGCTAGCGGGAAACAATGAGCAGTTCTTC. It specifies CAISESGLAGNNEQFF.